The next 10 T cell receptor beta chains were all read from a single sample in a study of T cells in Graves' hyperthyroidism and ophthalmopathy. TCR beta CDR3 regions were amplified from RNA. First-round RT-PCR targeting the TCR CDR3 was performed with the HTBI primer set. MiXCR was run by TCRdb on the multiplex PCR reads, yielding one entry per CDR3 protein. The sample contains about half a million distinct CDR3 sequences, around 21% of which appear only once. Sequencing was performed on blood. Every receptor here comes from a man younger than 35 with Graves' hyperthyroidism.

This clonotype showed up just a few times. The chain couples TRBV3-1 to TRBJ2-5, with a possible D match to TRBD2 (6 bases). This CDR3 is 17 amino acids long. The germline V and J ends were trimmed by 0 bases and 3 bases, with 17 bases remaining between them. CDR1 is LGHDT and CDR2 is YNNKEL in the germline V gene (reference sequence). CDR3 coding DNA: TGTGCCAGCAGCCAAGATAGACTAGAGGTGTCGGAAGAGACCCAGTACTTC. Protein product: CASSQDRLEVSEETQYF.

This clonotype was recorded many times. The chain links TRBV11-2 to TRBJ2-7; D is unclear. The germline V and J ends were trimmed by 7 bases and 3 bases, with 10 bases remaining between them. The CDR3 contains 12 residues. Germline-derived CDR1 and CDR2 are SGHAT and FQNNGV. The CDR3 bases are TGTGCCAGCACTTTACACCTCTACGAGCAGTACTTC. This sequence encodes CASTLHLYEQYF.

This clonotype was seen a few times. J is TRBJ1-6 and V is TRBV11-3; D uncertain. Trimming shortened V by 2 bases and J by 10 bases, and 9 bases separated the two germline ends. This CDR3 is built from 13 residues. The germline gives CDR1 SGHNT, CDR2 YENEEA. The CDR3 bases are TGTGCCAGCAGCTTACAGGCCGGGTCACCCCTCCACTTT. Its protein product is CASSLQAGSPLHF.

This clonotype was seen just once. V gene TRBV6-5 combines with J gene TRBJ1-2, with unresolved D. Trimming took off 0 bases at V and 8 bases at J, with 19 bases between the two ends. From germline, CDR1 is MNHEY and CDR2 SVGAGI. The CDR3 totals 16 residues. The CDR3 region is CASSYSVVGAGGGYTF. Here the CDR3 DNA reads TGTGCCAGCAGTTACTCGGTCGTCGGCGCAGGAGGAGGCTACACCTTC.

For this clonotype: Relative to the germline gene, one junction end is altered; a read error may explain this. The V and J genes are TRBV30 and TRBJ2-4; 9 positions agree with TRBD1. From germline, CDR1 is GTSNPN and CDR2 SVGIG (reference sequence). The CDR3 contains 14 residues. CDR3 sequence reads: CAWSTGQGKNIKYF. In nucleotides, the CDR3 is TGTGCCTGGAGTACGGGACAGGGTAAAAACATTAAGTACTTC.

This clonotype was counted ten times or more. The chain recombines TRBV4-1 with TRBJ1-1; D not resolved. The germline V and J ends were trimmed by 0 bases and 8 bases, with 19 bases remaining between them. CDR1 is MGHRA, CDR2 YSYEKL, per germline. This CDR3 comprises 16 residues. The CDR3 region has the DNA TGCGCCAGCAGCCAAGATCGGGGAATCATTCCTTCGGAAGCTTTCTTT. Protein: CASSQDRGIIPSEAFF.

This clonotype came up a few times. The V gene is TRBV20-1, the J gene TRBJ2-2; 8 bases match TRBD2. The CDR3 consists of 14 residues. Germline V gene lookup returns CDR1 DFQATT and CDR2 SNEGSKA (reference sequence). The trim removed 6 bases at V and 2 bases at J, leaving 5 bases unmatched. DNA for the CDR3: TGCAGTGCCTCCGGGACTAGAAACACCGGGGAGCTGTTTTTT. It codes for CSASGTRNTGELFF.

This clonotype was seen at least ten times. The chain recombines TRBV24-1 with TRBJ2-5; the D is unclear. V shed 4 bases and J shed 2 bases, with 10 bases lying between them. Germline loops: CDR1 KGHDR, CDR2 SFDVKD. CDR3 size: 14 residues. CDR3: CATSEATEQETQYF. CDR3 sequence (DNA): TGTGCCACCAGTGAAGCGACTGAACAAGAGACCCAGTACTTC.

The CDR3 bases are TGTGCCAGCAGTAGGGGTGGACTAGCGGTTTACGAGCAGTACTTC. Its translation: CASSRGGLAVYEQYF. The chain couples TRBV28 to TRBJ2-7; 10 bases fit TRBD2. Germline V lookup: CDR1 MDHEN, CDR2 SYDVKM. This CDR3 has 15 amino acids. Trimming at V came to 5 bases and at J to 4 bases, leaving 8 bases not matched to a gene.

This clonotype was found many times. The rearrangement links TRBV2 to TRBJ2-4; 8 nucleotides agree with TRBD1. CDR1 SNHLY and CDR2 FYNNEI come from the germline V gene. The CDR3 runs 15 residues. The junction had 11 bases not matched to a gene; V was cut back by 4 bases and J by 9 bases. The CDR3, as DNA: TGTGCCAGCAGTGTGTACAGGGGGTTGGAAAGCATTCAGTACTTC. Protein sequence: CASSVYRGLESIQYF.